Following are 10 T cell receptor beta chains from one sample sequenced in a study of blood T cells in healthy people across ages. The use of a sample-barcoded 5' primer and a J-beta primer mix characterized a second PCR of about 7 to 12 cycles. MiXCR, applied by TCRdb to the 5' RACE reads, yields one record per CDR3 protein. The sample contains hundreds of thousands of distinct CDR3 sequences, roughly 44% of which appear only once. The sample taken for sequencing was blood. The receptor source for this set is a man aged 55 to 70 in good health.

The chain recombines TRBV7-2 with TRBJ2-2; D tentatively fits TRBD1 or TRBD2 (6 bases each). This CDR3 comprises 16 residues. Trimming removed 5 bases at V and 0 bases at J, with 13 bases between. Germline loops: CDR1 SGHTA, CDR2 FQGNSA. The CDR3, as DNA: TGTGCCAGCAGCCTAGGTGGGGGGCCGAACACCGGGGAGCTGTTTTTT. Translated, it gives CASSLGGGPNTGELFF. The full variable domain, with the rest looked up from reference TRBV7-2 and TRBJ2-2, is GAGVSQSPSNKVTEKGKDVELRCDPISGHTALYWYRQSLGQGLEFLIYFQGNSAPDKSGLPSDRFSAERTGGSVSTLTIQRTQQEDSAVYLCASSLGGGPNTGELFFGEGSRLTVL.

This clonotype was seen a few times. This chain joins TRBV20-1 and TRBJ2-1, with D tentatively TRBD1 or TRBD2 (6 bases each). Germline V lookup: CDR1 DFQATT, CDR2 SNEGSKA (reference sequence). Trimming removed 3 bases from V and 8 bases from J, with 8 bases in between. The CDR3 length is 11 residues. The CDR3 DNA sequence: TGCAGTGCTAGTAGGGGGGATGAGCAGTTCTTC. Protein: CSASRGDEQFF.

The CDR3 DNA sequence: TGTGCCTGGAGTCTGGGGTTAAATTCACCCCTCCACTTT. Its translation is CAWSLGLNSPLHF. The chain uses TRBV30 and TRBJ1-6; D is unclear. Trimming cost V 2 bases and J 7 bases, with 9 bases left between them. This CDR3 region has 13 residues. The germline gives CDR1 GTSNPN, CDR2 SVGIG (reference sequence).

This clonotype was found many times. This chain uses TRBV29-1 with TRBJ2-3, with D perhaps matching TRBD2 (5 bases). This CDR3 has 14 amino acids. CDR1 is SQVTM, CDR2 ANQGSEA, per germline. V gave up 2 bases and J gave up 4 bases, with 13 bases separating them. The CDR3 nucleotides are TGCAGCGTTGAACATAGCGACAAGCCAGATACGCAGTATTTT. Its protein is CSVEHSDKPDTQYF.

The chain recombines TRBV29-1 with TRBJ1-1; 8 nucleotides align to TRBD1. From germline, CDR1 is SQVTM and CDR2 ANQGSEA. The CDR3 spans 17 residues. Unmatched junction bases numbered 22, after V lost 8 bases and J lost 5 bases. CDR3 DNA sequence: TGCAGCATTCGGGGAGGGCCGAGCGCAGGGGGCTGGACTGAAGCTTTCTTT. This gives the protein CSIRGGPSAGGWTEAFF.

This chain joins TRBV20-1 and TRBJ1-2; 7 bases are a match to TRBD1. The ends lost 5 bases at V and 8 bases at J; junction bases unmatched: 8. The CDR3 contains 12 residues. CDR1 and CDR2 (germline): DFQATT, SNEGSKA (reference sequence). In DNA, the CDR3 is TGCAGTGCTTTGACAGGGTGGGGGGGCTACACCTTC. This translates into CSALTGWGGYTF.

This clonotype was seen more than once but under ten times. The gene calls are TRBV28 and TRBJ2-3; D unclear. The V end was cut by 6 bases, the J end by 4 bases, with 23 bases between. The CDR3 loop spans 17 amino acids. In germline, CDR1 is MDHEN, CDR2 SYDVKM. CDR3 nucleotide sequence: TGTGCCAGCAGGGCCCGCCTGCCTTCGGTGCGTTCAGATACGCAGTATTTT. It encodes CASRARLPSVRSDTQYF.

J is TRBJ2-1 and V is TRBV7-2; no clear D. This CDR3 comprises 15 residues. V was trimmed by 2 bases and J by 6 bases, leaving 14 bases between them. Germline CDR1 and CDR2: SGHTA and FQGNSA. DNA of the CDR3: TGTGCCAGCAGCTTACTTCCCCTCGCTGGCAATGAGCAGTTCTTC. This gives the protein CASSLLPLAGNEQFF.

This clonotype turned up a few times. The chain links TRBV6-5 to TRBJ1-1, with 9 bases fitting TRBD1. The CDR3 is made up of 14 amino acids. Germline CDR1 and CDR2: MNHEY and SVGAGI. Trimming took 7 bases from V and 6 from J; bases not matched to a gene: 9. CDR3 in amino acids: CASNPGQGVPEAFF. Written as DNA, the CDR3 is TGTGCCAGCAATCCGGGACAGGGAGTACCTGAAGCTTTCTTT.

This clonotype was detected only a few times. The DNA of the CDR3 is TGCAGTGCTAGAGATCAGGGGGGGGCTGTCAATGAGCAGTTCTTC. Translated: CSARDQGGAVNEQFF. The J gene is TRBJ2-1, the V gene TRBV20-1; D may correspond to TRBD1 or TRBD2 (7 bases each). The V end lost 0 bases, the J end lost 6 bases, and 15 bases lay between the germline ends. The CDR3 spans 15 residues. CDR1 and CDR2 from the germline V gene are DFQATT and SNEGSKA (reference sequence).